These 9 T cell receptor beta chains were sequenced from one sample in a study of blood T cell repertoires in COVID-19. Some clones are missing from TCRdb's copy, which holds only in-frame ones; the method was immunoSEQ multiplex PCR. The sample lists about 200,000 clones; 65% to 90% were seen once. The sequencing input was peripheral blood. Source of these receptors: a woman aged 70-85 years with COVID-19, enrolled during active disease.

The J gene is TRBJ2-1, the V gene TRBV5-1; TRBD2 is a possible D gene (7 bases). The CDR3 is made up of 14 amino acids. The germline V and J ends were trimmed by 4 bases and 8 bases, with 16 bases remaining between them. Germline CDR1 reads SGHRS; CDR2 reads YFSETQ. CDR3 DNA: TGCGCCAGCAGCCTCCTTGGGGGGGCGGATGAGCAGTTCTTC. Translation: CASSLLGGADEQFF.

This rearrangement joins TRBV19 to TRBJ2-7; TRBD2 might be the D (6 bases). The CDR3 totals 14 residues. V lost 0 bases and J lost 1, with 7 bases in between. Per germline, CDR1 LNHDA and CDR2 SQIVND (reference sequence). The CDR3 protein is CASSIEGGSYEQYF. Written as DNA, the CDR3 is TGTGCCAGTAGTATAGAGGGAGGTTCCTACGAGCAGTACTTC.

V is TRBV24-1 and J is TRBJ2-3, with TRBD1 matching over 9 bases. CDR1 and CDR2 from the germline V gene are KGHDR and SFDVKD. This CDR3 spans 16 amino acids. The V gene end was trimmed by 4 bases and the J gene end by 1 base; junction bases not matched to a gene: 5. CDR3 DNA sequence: TGTGCCACCAGTGACACCACAGGGGGCGGCACAGATACGCAGTATTTT. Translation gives CATSDTTGGGTDTQYF.

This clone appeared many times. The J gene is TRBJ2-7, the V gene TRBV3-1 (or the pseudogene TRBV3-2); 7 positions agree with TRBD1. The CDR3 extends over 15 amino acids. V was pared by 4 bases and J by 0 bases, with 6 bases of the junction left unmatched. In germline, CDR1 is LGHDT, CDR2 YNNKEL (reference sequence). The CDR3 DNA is TGTGCCAGCAGCCTTGGGACAGCCTACTCCTACGAGCAGTACTTC. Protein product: CASSLGTAYSYEQYF.

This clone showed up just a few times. CDR3 amino acids: CASSPLGAGYQETQYF. As DNA, the CDR3 is TGTGCCAGCTCACCCCTCGGAGCGGGGTACCAAGAGACCCAGTACTTC. This chain links TRBV18 with TRBJ2-5; 7 nucleotides align to TRBD2. CDR3 length: 16 amino acids. Trimming cost V 3 bases and J 0 bases; bases outside gene matches: 7. Germline CDR1 is KGHSH and CDR2 is LQKENI.

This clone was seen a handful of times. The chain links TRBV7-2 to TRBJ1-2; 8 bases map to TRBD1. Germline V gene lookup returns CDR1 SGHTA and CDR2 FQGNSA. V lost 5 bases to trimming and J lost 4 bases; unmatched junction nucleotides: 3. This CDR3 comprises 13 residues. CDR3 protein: CASSDRGTYGYTF. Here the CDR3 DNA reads TGTGCCAGCAGCGACAGGGGTACCTATGGCTACACCTTC.

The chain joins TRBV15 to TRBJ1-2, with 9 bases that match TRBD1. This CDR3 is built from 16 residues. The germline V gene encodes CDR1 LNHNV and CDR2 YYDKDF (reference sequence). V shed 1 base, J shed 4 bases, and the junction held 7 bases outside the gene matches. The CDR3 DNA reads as TGTGCCACCAGCAGAGTTGCGGGGGGACAGGGCTATGGCTACACCTTC. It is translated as CATSRVAGGQGYGYTF.

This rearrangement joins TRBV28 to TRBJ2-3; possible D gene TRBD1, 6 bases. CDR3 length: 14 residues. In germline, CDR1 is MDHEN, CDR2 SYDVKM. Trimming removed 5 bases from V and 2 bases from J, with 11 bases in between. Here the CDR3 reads CASSPDSPTDTQYF. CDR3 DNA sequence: TGTGCCAGCAGTCCGGACAGCCCCACAGATACGCAGTATTTT. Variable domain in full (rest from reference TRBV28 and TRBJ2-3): DVKVTQSSRYLVKRTGEKVFLECVQDMDHENMFWYRQDPGLGLRLIYFSYDVKMKEKGDIPEGYSVSREKKERFSLILESASTNQTSMYLCASSPDSPTDTQYFGPGTRLTVL.

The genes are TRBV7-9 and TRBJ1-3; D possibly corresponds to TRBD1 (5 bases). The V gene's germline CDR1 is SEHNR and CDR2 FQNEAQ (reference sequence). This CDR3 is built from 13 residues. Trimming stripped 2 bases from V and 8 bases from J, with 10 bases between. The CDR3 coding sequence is TGTGCCAGCAGCTTAAGGGGTTTAGACACCATATATTTT. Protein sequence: CASSLRGLDTIYF.